Sequencing of this T cell receptor (beta chain) was carried out in a study of blood T cell repertoires in COVID-19. Participants' reported clinical history set cohort assignment. Per the germline V gene, CDR1 is LNHNV and CDR2 is YYDKDF (reference sequence). The CDR3 consists of 16 residues. The V end was cut by 7 bases, the J end by 5 bases, with 21 bases between. Sequencing was performed with immunoSEQ multiplex PCR; in TCRdb, only in-frame clones are kept and a portion is missing. The repertoire holds more than 200,000 clones, with roughly 87% as singletons. The V and J genes are TRBV15 and TRBJ2-4; tentative D call: TRBD1 (6 bases). Sequencing was done on a sample of PBMCs or T cells enriched from blood (not recorded which). The TCR originated in a young man in a cohort exposed to, infected with or recovered from COVID-19 (not recorded which). The CDR3 bases are TGTGCCACCAAAAAAACAGGGCACCCGCAGGAAAACATTCAGTACTTC. It encodes CATKKTGHPQENIQYF.